This TCR beta chain was profiled in a study of control samples from healthy donors and cancer patients. The assay was immunoSEQ multiplex PCR, and TCRdb's table has in-frame clones only and misses some. Here the sample spans about 190,000 clones, about 90% being singletons. The CDR3 is 16 residues long. J was trimmed by 3 bases and V by 1 base; bases with no gene match: 3. CDR1 is SGHRS, CDR2 YFSETQ, per germline. This TCR was recovered from a man aged 25 to 40 in good health. The sequencing sample was made of blood. The chain combines TRBV5-1 with TRBJ1-6, with TRBD1 matching 8 bases. This CDR3 is CASSLTDRGYNSPLHF. The CDR3 bases are TGCGCCAGCAGCTTGACCGACAGGGGCTATAATTCACCCCTCCACTTT.